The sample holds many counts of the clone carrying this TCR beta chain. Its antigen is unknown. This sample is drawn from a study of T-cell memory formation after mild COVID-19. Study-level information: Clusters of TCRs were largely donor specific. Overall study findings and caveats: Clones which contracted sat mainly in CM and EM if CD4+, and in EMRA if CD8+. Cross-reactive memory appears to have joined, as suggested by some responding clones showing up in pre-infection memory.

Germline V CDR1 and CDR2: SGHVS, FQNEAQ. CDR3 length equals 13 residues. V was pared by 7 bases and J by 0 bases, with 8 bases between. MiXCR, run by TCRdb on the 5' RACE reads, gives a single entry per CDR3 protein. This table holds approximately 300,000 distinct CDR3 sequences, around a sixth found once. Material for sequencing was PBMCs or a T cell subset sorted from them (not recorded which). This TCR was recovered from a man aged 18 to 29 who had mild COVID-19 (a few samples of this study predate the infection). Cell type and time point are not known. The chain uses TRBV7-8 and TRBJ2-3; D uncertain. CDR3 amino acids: CASTRRSTDTQYF. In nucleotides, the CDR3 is TGTGCCAGCACCCGACGGAGCACAGATACGCAGTATTTT.